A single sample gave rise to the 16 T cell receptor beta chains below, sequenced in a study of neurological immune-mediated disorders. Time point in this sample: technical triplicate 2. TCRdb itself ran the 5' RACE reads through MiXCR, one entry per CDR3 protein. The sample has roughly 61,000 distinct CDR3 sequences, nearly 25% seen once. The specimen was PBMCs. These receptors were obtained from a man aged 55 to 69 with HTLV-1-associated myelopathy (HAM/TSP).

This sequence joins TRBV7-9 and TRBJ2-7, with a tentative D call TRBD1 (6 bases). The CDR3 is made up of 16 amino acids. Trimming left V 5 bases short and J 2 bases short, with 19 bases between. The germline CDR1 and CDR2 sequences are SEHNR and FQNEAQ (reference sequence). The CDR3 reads CASSPFDRDNAYEQYF. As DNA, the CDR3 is TGTGCCAGCAGCCCCTTTGACCGGGACAACGCCTACGAGCAGTACTTC.

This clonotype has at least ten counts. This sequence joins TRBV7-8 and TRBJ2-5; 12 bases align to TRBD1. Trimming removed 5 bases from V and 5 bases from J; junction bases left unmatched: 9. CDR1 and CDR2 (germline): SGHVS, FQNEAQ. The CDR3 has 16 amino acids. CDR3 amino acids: CASSMRDRGLSETQYF. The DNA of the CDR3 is TGTGCCAGCAGCATGCGGGACAGGGGGCTTAGTGAGACCCAGTACTTC.

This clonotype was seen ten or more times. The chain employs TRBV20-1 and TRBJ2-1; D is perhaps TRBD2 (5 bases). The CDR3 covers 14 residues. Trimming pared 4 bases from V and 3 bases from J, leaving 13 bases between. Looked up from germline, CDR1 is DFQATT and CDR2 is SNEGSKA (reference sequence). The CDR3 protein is CSATTPTSYNEQFF. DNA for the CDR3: TGCAGTGCTACCACACCAACTAGCTACAATGAGCAGTTCTTC.

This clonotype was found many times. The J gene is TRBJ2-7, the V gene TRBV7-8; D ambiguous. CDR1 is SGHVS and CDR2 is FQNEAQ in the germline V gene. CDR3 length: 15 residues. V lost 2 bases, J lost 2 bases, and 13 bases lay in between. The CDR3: CASSLSPVQPYEQYF. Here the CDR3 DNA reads TGTGCCAGCAGCTTATCGCCTGTACAACCCTACGAGCAGTACTTC.

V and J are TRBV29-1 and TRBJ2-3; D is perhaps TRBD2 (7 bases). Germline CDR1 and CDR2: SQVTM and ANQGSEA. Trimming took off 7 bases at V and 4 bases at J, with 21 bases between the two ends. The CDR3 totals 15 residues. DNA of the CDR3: TGCAGCGCTACGATGTGGGGGAGGGGGGCAGATACGCAGTATTTT. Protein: CSATMWGRGADTQYF.

DNA for the CDR3: TGCGCCAGCAGCCCATTGGACAGGGTTGGCGACGAGCAGTACTTC. Protein product: CASSPLDRVGDEQYF. The rearrangement links TRBV5-1 to TRBJ2-7, with 8 bases that match TRBD1. CDR3 length equals 15 residues. The V gene end was trimmed by 4 bases and the J gene end by 5 bases; junction bases not matched to a gene: 11. Germline V gives CDR1 SGHRS, CDR2 YFSETQ.

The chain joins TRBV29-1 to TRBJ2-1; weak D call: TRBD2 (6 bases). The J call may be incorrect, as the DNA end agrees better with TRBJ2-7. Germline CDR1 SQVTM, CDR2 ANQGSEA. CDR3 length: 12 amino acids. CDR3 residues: CSANRGEYEQYF. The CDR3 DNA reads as TGCAGCGCTAACCGCGGGGAATACGAGCAGTACTTC.

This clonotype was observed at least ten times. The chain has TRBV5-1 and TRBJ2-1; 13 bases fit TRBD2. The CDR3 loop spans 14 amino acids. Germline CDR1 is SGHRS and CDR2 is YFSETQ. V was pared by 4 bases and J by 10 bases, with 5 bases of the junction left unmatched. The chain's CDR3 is CASSPGTSGTEQFF. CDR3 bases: TGCGCCAGCAGCCCTGGGACTAGCGGGACAGAGCAGTTCTTC.

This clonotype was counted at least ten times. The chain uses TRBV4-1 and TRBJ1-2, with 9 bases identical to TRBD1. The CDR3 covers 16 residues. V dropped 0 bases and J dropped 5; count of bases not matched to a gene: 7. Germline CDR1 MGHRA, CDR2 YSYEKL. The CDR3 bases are TGCGCCAGCAGCCAAGAACCCGGAGACAGGGGGTATGGCTACACCTTC. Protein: CASSQEPGDRGYGYTF.

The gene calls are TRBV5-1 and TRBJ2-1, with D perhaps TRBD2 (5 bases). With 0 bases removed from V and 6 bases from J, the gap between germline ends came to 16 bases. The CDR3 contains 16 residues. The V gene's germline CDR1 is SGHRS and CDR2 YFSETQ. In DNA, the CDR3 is TGCGCCAGCAGCTTGGGCGGTGAGGGATCTATCAATGAGCAGTTCTTC. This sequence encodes CASSLGGEGSINEQFF.

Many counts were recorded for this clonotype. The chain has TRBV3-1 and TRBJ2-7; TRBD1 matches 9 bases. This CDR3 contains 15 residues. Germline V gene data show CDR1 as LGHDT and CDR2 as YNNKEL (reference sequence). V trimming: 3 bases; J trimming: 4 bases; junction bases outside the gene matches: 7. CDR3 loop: CASSHSWTGEYEQYF. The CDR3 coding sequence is TGTGCCAGCAGCCACTCCTGGACAGGGGAGTACGAGCAGTACTTC.

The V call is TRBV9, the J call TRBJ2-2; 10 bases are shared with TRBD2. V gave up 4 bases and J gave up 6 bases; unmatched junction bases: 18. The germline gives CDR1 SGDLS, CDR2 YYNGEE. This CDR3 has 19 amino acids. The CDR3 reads CASSPPFRAGGPDAGELFF. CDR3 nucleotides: TGTGCCAGCAGCCCCCCCTTTCGAGCGGGAGGGCCGGACGCCGGGGAGCTGTTTTTT.

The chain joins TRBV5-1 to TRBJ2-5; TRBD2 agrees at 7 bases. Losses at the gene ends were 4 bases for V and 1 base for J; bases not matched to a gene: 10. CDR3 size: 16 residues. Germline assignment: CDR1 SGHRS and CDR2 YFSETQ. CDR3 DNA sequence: TGCGCCAGCAGCACTGTGACTAGCCGGGCCCAAGAGACCCAGTACTTC. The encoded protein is CASSTVTSRAQETQYF.

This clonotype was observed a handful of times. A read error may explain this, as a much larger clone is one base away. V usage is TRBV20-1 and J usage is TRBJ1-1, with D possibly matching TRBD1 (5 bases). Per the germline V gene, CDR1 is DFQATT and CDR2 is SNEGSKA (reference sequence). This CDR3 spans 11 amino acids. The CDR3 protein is CIAGWGLEAFF. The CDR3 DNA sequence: TGCATTGCTGGTTGGGGCCTCGAGGCTTTCTTT.

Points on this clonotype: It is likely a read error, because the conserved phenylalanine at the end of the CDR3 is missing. The CDR3 DNA is TGTGCCAGCAGTTTAGACAACTACAATGAGCAGTTCTTA. It encodes CASSLDNYNEQFL. The chain combines TRBV28 with TRBJ2-1; D gene ambiguous. Germline V gene sequence: CDR1 MDHEN, CDR2 SYDVKM. V gave up 2 bases and J gave up 3 bases, with 5 bases separating them. The CDR3 is 13 residues long.

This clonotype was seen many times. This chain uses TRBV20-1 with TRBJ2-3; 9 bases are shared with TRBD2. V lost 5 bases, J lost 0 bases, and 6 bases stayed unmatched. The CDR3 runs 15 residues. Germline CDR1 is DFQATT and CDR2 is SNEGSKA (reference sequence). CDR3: CSAAPLAGSTDTQYF. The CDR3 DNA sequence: TGCAGTGCTGCCCCGCTAGCGGGAAGCACAGATACGCAGTATTTT.